The rows below give T cell receptor beta chains drawn from one sample of a study of shared clonotypes between healthy human individuals. Only in-frame clones appear in the TCRdb table, and some are missing; sequencing was by immunoSEQ multiplex PCR. Counted here are millions of clones, 80% to 95% occurring once; the ten biggest clones make up 0.39%. Material for sequencing was naive CD4+ T cells from PBMCs. The receptors originated from a man between 18 and 35 years old in good health. Some clones in this sample may be carry-over from other donors' samples. The CDR3 runs from the conserved cysteine through the conserved F or W. A D gene is named only where the DNA matches it firmly. Size tells how often a clone was seen (once, few, many) or the class of an expanded clone, and some rows leave it out.

abundance	d_gene	v_gene	j_gene	CDR3aa	CDR3nt
-	TRBD2	TRBV5-1	TRBJ2-1	CASSFLAGAYNEQFF	TGCGCCAGCAGCTTTTTGGCGGGAGCATACAATGAGCAGTTCTTC
-	TRBD1	TRBV15	TRBJ2-7	CATSSRGQGLIEQYF	TGTGCCACCAGCAGCCGAGGACAGGGATTGATCGAGCAGTACTTC
once	-	TRBV28	TRBJ2-1	CASSLGGTSSYNEQFF	TGTGCCAGCAGTCTGGGGGGGACAAGCTCCTACAATGAGCAGTTCTTC
-	-	TRBV15	TRBJ2-5	CATSPGASGETQYF	TGTGCCACCAGCCCGGGGGCTAGCGGTGAGACCCAGTACTTC
-	-	TRBV5-1	TRBJ2-7	CASSLMGDSSEQYF	TGCGCCAGCAGCTTGATGGGTGATAGCTCCGAGCAGTACTTC
-	TRBD1	TRBV28	TRBJ2-3	CASSLSAGGGTDTQYF	TGTGCCAGCAGTTTATCGGCAGGGGGAGGCACAGATACGCAGTATTTT
-	-	TRBV18	TRBJ1-1	CASSPTGNTEAFF	TGTGCCAGCTCACCGACTGGGAACACTGAAGCTTTCTTT
-	-	TRBV6-6	TRBJ1-1	CASSYALRNTEAFF	TGTGCCAGCAGTTACGCACTTAGGAACACTGAAGCTTTCTTT
-	-	TRBV6-1	TRBJ1-2	CASKEVLGGYTF	TGTGCCAGCAAGGAGGTATTGGGTGGCTACACCTTC
-	-	TRBV7-2	TRBJ2-2	CASSLARNTGELFF	TGTGCCAGCAGCTTAGCCAGAAACACCGGGGAGCTGTTTTTT
-	TRBD1	TRBV29-1	TRBJ2-1	CSARGQALHEQFF	TGCAGCGCGAGGGGGCAGGCCCTCCATGAGCAGTTCTTC
-	-	TRBV2	TRBJ1-5	CASRAGTPNQPQHF	TGTGCCAGCAGGGCCGGGACACCTAATCAGCCCCAGCATTTT
-	-	TRBV5-4	TRBJ1-4	CASSLGRVEGEKLFF	TGTGCCAGCAGCTTAGGACGAGTGGAAGGGGAAAAACTGTTTTTT
-	-	TRBV7-9	TRBJ1-1	CASSLLGGQTEAFF	TGTGCCAGCAGCTTATTGGGGGGGCAGACTGAAGCTTTCTTT
few	-	TRBV19	TRBJ1-5	CASRGAGSPHQPQHF	TGTGCCAGTAGGGGGGCAGGGAGCCCTCATCAGCCCCAGCATTTT
-	-	TRBV4-2	TRBJ2-7	CASSLRLAVGGYEQYF	TGTGCCAGCAGCCTGAGGTTAGCGGTGGGGGGCTACGAGCAGTACTTC
-	-	TRBV5-5	TRBJ2-7	CASSLLFWGEQYF	TGTGCCAGCAGCCTCCTCTTTTGGGGCGAGCAGTACTTC
-	TRBD2	TRBV7-9	TRBJ2-7	CASSPSSGLSYEQYF	TGTGCCAGCAGCCCCAGTAGCGGGCTATCCTACGAGCAGTACTTC
-	-	TRBV5-1	TRBJ2-3	CASSLRDSTDTQYF	TGCGCCAGCAGCTTGCGGGATAGCACAGATACGCAGTATTTT
-	-	TRBV28	TRBJ2-5	CASSFSAGETQYF	TGTGCCAGCAGTTTTTCGGCCGGGGAGACCCAGTACTTC
-	-	TRBV29-1	TRBJ2-2	CSVISGVWTQNTGELFF	TGCAGCGTTATATCTGGTGTTTGGACACAGAACACCGGGGAGCTGTTTTTT
-	-	TRBV5-6	TRBJ1-4	CASSRTRNEKLFF	TGTGCCAGCAGCCGGACACGTAATGAAAAACTGTTTTTT
few	TRBD1	TRBV18	TRBJ2-7	CASSPQGTGSYEQYF	TGTGCCAGCTCACCACAGGGGACAGGCTCCTACGAGCAGTACTTC
-	-	TRBV28	TRBJ2-3	CASRTVGTDTQYF	TGTGCCAGCAGAACCGTCGGGACAGATACGCAGTATTTT
-	-	TRBV2	TRBJ2-5	CASTRDSQGTQYF	TGTGCCAGCACCAGAGACTCCCAGGGGACCCAGTACTTC
-	TRBD2	TRBV5-1	TRBJ2-7	CASRPGRLAGYEQYF	TGCGCCAGCAGACCCGGGCGGCTAGCGGGCTACGAGCAGTACTTC
once	-	TRBV7-2	TRBJ2-5	CASTPDYSGAQYF	TGTGCCAGCACCCCGGACTACTCAGGGGCCCAGTACTTC
-	TRBD1	TRBV5-1	TRBJ2-3	CASAGTGTINTQYF	TGCGCCAGCGCAGGGACAGGGACGATTAATACGCAGTATTTT
-	TRBD1	TRBV5-1	TRBJ2-1	CASSLAGTVSYNEQFF	TGCGCCAGCAGCTTGGCGGGGACAGTTTCCTACAATGAGCAGTTCTTC
-	-	TRBV28	TRBJ2-7	CASSLRGLGYEQYF	TGTGCCAGCAGTTTACGGGGTCTGGGCTACGAGCAGTACTTC
-	-	TRBV19	TRBJ2-7	CASTKTEGVLYEQYF	TGTGCCAGTACTAAAACAGAGGGTGTCTTATACGAGCAGTACTTC
-	TRBD2	TRBV5-1	TRBJ2-7	CASSLRTSGTSNTYEQYF	TGCGCCAGCAGCTTGAGGACTAGCGGGACTTCCAACACCTACGAGCAGTACTTC
few	-	TRBV6-1	TRBJ1-2	CASMSRAPGGYTF	TGTGCCAGCATGAGTAGGGCTCCGGGTGGCTACACCTTC
-	TRBD1	TRBV2	TRBJ2-7	CASSAATGVLVEQYF	TGTGCCAGCAGCGCCGCGACAGGGGTCTTGGTCGAGCAGTACTTC